What follows are 13 T cell receptor beta chains derived from one specimen sequenced in a study of blood T cell repertoires in COVID-19 (dated by TCRdb to the early 2020s). The library was made by the immunoSEQ multiplex PCR assay. TCRdb mirrors the immuneACCESS table, restricted to in-frame sequences. Some clones are absent from its copies; in checked studies, under half trace to an unresolved V gene, and the reason for the others is unknown. The sample profile shows under 450,000 clones; approximately 86% of them were found once. In total, the top ten clones hold about 7.1% of the sample. Sequencing input: peripheral blood. Receptor source: a woman in her fifties or sixties with COVID-19, enrolled during active disease.

The chain uses TRBV11-2 and TRBJ1-6; weak D call: TRBD1 (6 bases). The germline V and J ends were trimmed by 5 bases and 8 bases, with 10 bases remaining between them. Germline loops: CDR1 SGHAT, CDR2 FQNNGV. There are 13 residues in the CDR3. DNA of the CDR3: TGTGCCAGCAGCGACAGGACGGATTCACCCCTCCACTTT. Protein sequence: CASSDRTDSPLHF.

The chain is built from TRBV2 and TRBJ1-6; no clear D gene. Trimming took 2 bases from V and 9 from J, leaving 11 bases between them. Germline assignment: CDR1 SNHLY and CDR2 FYNNEI. The CDR3 has 14 residues. As DNA, the CDR3 is TGTGCCAGCAGTGAATGGAGGGAGAGTTCACCCCTCCACTTT. Its translation is CASSEWRESSPLHF.

The genes are TRBV5-1 and TRBJ2-7; TRBD1 is a possible D gene (5 bases). There are 16 residues in the CDR3. V lost 0 bases to trimming and J lost 3 bases, with 16 bases between them. Germline loops: CDR1 SGHRS, CDR2 YFSETQ. CDR3 sequence: CASSLGPKSRVYEQYF. CDR3 nucleotide sequence: TGCGCCAGCAGCTTGGGTCCCAAGAGCAGGGTCTACGAGCAGTACTTC.

J is TRBJ2-1 and V is TRBV9, with TRBD2 as a possible D gene (6 bases). The CDR3 contains 14 residues. V was pared by 3 bases and J by 3 bases, with 10 bases between. Germline V gene data show CDR1 as SGDLS and CDR2 as YYNGEE. This CDR3 reads CASSGSGGYNEQFF. The CDR3 nucleotides read TGTGCCAGCAGCGGATCCGGGGGCTACAATGAGCAGTTCTTC.

This chain links TRBV15 with TRBJ2-5; TRBD2 might be the D (6 bases). Germline loops: CDR1 LNHNV, CDR2 YYDKDF (reference sequence). V was trimmed by 1 base and J by 0 bases, leaving 18 bases between them. The CDR3 has 18 residues. The CDR3: CATSRGGPRREHQETQYF. CDR3 coding DNA: TGTGCCACCAGCAGAGGAGGCCCGAGGAGGGAGCACCAAGAGACCCAGTACTTC.

This chain uses TRBV5-1 with TRBJ2-7; 15 bases map to TRBD2. The CDR3 spans 15 residues. Per germline, CDR1 SGHRS and CDR2 YFSETQ. V trimming: 3 bases; J trimming: 7 bases; junction bases outside the gene matches: 5. The DNA of the CDR3 is TGCGCCAGCAGCTGGACTAGCGGGGGGGCCGATGAGCAGTACTTC. It encodes CASSWTSGGADEQYF.

The chain joins TRBV6-5 to TRBJ1-1; 7 bases agree with TRBD1. The J segment lost 4 bases and the V segment lost 6 bases, leaving 8 bases of the junction unmatched. This CDR3 contains 14 residues. Per germline, CDR1 MNHEY and CDR2 SVGAGI. Written as DNA, the CDR3 is TGTGCCAGCAGCCAAACAGGGGACTCCACTGAAGCTTTCTTT. Its translation is CASSQTGDSTEAFF.

The rearrangement links TRBV6-5 to TRBJ1-2; 9 bases line up with TRBD1. The CDR3 sequence is 14 residues long. The trim removed 6 bases at V and 7 bases at J, leaving 9 bases unmatched. In germline, CDR1 is MNHEY, CDR2 SVGAGI. The CDR3 here is CASRSTGGVAGYTF. As DNA, the CDR3 is TGTGCCAGCAGATCGACAGGGGGAGTTGCTGGCTACACCTTC.

The rearrangement links TRBV6-5 to TRBJ1-4; no firm D call. Deletions cut 2 bases from V and 6 bases from J, with 7 bases between. The CDR3 covers 13 residues. The germline V gene encodes CDR1 MNHEY and CDR2 SVGAGI. The CDR3 nucleotides are TGTGCCAGCAGTTACGGGCTGGATGAAAAACTGTTTTTT. Protein: CASSYGLDEKLFF.

CDR3 DNA: TGTGCCAGCAGCGGCAGGACAGGAAATAATTCACCCCTCCACTTT. Translating it yields CASSGRTGNNSPLHF. This chain joins TRBV9 and TRBJ1-6; 7 bases agree with TRBD1. Losses at the gene ends were 3 bases for V and 5 bases for J; bases not matched to a gene: 5. CDR1 is SGDLS and CDR2 is YYNGEE in the germline V gene. The CDR3 loop spans 15 amino acids. The full variable domain, rest sourced from reference TRBV9 and TRBJ1-6, is DSGVTQTPKHLITATGQRVTLRCSPRSGDLSVYWYQQSLDQGLQFLIQYYNGEERAKGNILERFSAQQFPDLHSELNLSSLELGDSALYFCASSGRTGNNSPLHFGNGTRLTVT.

The chain recombines TRBV5-5 with TRBJ2-5, with 7 bases fitting TRBD1. Germline V gene sequence: CDR1 SGHKS, CDR2 YYEKEE (reference sequence). The CDR3 contains 17 residues. V was pared by 6 bases and J by 4 bases, with 18 bases of the junction left unmatched. CDR3 nucleotides: TGTGCCAGCACCACCCTAACATACAGGGGTGCACGAGAGACCCAGTACTTC. Translating gives CASTTLTYRGARETQYF.

The V and J genes are TRBV7-9 and TRBJ1-2; no clear D. The CDR3 has 13 amino acids. Germline loops: CDR1 SEHNR, CDR2 FQNEAQ (reference sequence). Trimming left V 2 bases short and J 5 bases short, with 9 bases between. The CDR3 region is CASSLRDGYGYTF. CDR3 in DNA: TGTGCCAGCAGCTTAAGAGACGGGTATGGCTACACCTTC.

This chain uses TRBV18 with TRBJ1-6, with D maybe TRBD1 (6 bases). Trimming stripped 4 bases from V and 6 bases from J, with 10 bases between. The CDR3 length is 14 residues. Germline V CDR1 and CDR2: KGHSH, LQKENI. In nucleotides, the CDR3 is TGTGCCAGCTCACTGGGGGCGCTTAATTCACCCCTCCACTTT. Residues: CASSLGALNSPLHF.